These 15 T cell receptor beta chains originate from one sample sequenced in a study of cytomegalovirus exposure and HLA in healthy donors. This PCR relied on a set of 60 Vbeta primers and 13 Jbeta primers. Using immunoSEQ multiplex PCR, the repertoire was profiled, and TCRdb retains in-frame clones only, with some absent. The table lists approximately 140,000 clones, roughly 82% of them singletons, with approximately 1.1% in the top ten. Specimen: PBMCs. Every receptor here comes from a boy aged 5 to 17 in good health and CMV-seronegative.

The chain carries TRBV7-8 and TRBJ1-1; TRBD1 is a possible D gene (5 bases). CDR3 size: 12 residues. Between the trimmed V and J ends, which lost 2 bases and 7 bases, there was a span of 8 bases. Germline V gives CDR1 SGHVS, CDR2 FQNEAQ. CDR3 region: CASSLLTGEAFF. CDR3 coding DNA: TGTGCCAGCAGCTTACTAACAGGTGAAGCTTTCTTT.

This clone came up once. V and J are TRBV27 and TRBJ2-7; TRBD2 aligns across 7 bases. This CDR3 is built from 13 residues. Per the germline V gene, CDR1 is MNHEY and CDR2 is SMNVEV (reference sequence). With 6 bases clipped from V and 6 bases from J, the junction kept 8 bases outside the gene matches. DNA for the CDR3: TGTGCCAGCAGGGAGACGGGGGGAGGCGAGCAGTACTTC. This encodes CASRETGGGEQYF.

CDR3 sequence: CAISAASSEGSNQPQHF. CDR3 in DNA: TGTGCCATCAGCGCCGCGTCCTCGGAGGGTAGCAATCAGCCCCAGCATTTT. V gene TRBV10-3 combines with J gene TRBJ1-5, with unresolved D. V dropped 6 bases and J dropped 0 bases, with 18 bases sitting between them. The CDR3 sequence is 17 residues long. Germline CDR1 and CDR2: ENHRY and SYGVKD.

The J gene is TRBJ2-5, the V gene TRBV2; TRBD1 might be the D (5 bases). The germline V and J ends were trimmed by 5 bases and 5 bases, with 12 bases remaining between them. CDR3 length equals 13 residues. CDR1 SNHLY and CDR2 FYNNEI come from the germline V gene. This chain's CDR3 is CASSSRRAETQYF. CDR3 nucleotides: TGTGCCAGCAGTAGCCGCAGGGCGGAGACCCAGTACTTC.

This clone was detected once. The gene calls are TRBV7-8 and TRBJ2-3, with 10 bases fitting TRBD2. CDR1 is SGHVS and CDR2 is FQNEAQ in the germline V gene. This CDR3 contains 16 residues. Unmatched junction bases numbered 11, after V lost 7 bases and J lost 4 bases. The CDR3 is CASTRAGGPTPDTQYF. The DNA of the CDR3 is TGTGCCAGCACACGAGCGGGAGGGCCCACGCCAGATACGCAGTATTTT.

The rearrangement uses TRBV5-4 and TRBJ2-2; 7 nucleotides align to TRBD2. Germline assignment: CDR1 SGHNT and CDR2 YYREEE (reference sequence). V gave up 1 base and J gave up 3 bases; unmatched junction bases: 6. This CDR3 spans 16 amino acids. CDR3 in amino acids: CASSLPGRGDTGELFF. DNA of the CDR3: TGTGCCAGCAGCTTGCCAGGGAGGGGCGACACCGGGGAGCTGTTTTTT. The full variable domain, in which reference TRBV5-4 and TRBJ2-2 provide the parts outside the CDR3, is ETGVTQSPTHLIKTRGQQVTLRCSSQSGHNTVSWYQQALGQGPQFIFQYYREEENGRGNFPPRFSGLQFPNYSSELNVNALELDDSALYLCASSLPGRGDTGELFFGEGSRLTVL.

The chain employs TRBV7-6 and TRBJ2-7; 8 bases fit TRBD1. V lost 5 bases to trimming and J lost 3 bases; unmatched junction nucleotides: 3. The CDR3 runs 13 residues. Germline loops: CDR1 SGHVS, CDR2 FNYEAQ. The CDR3 loop reads CASSPGQGYEQYF. The CDR3 region has the DNA TGTGCCAGCAGCCCCGGACAGGGCTACGAGCAGTACTTC.

The chain carries TRBV19 and TRBJ2-2, with TRBD2 as a possible D gene (6 bases). The CDR3 is 15 amino acids. Germline V gene data show CDR1 as LNHDA and CDR2 as SQIVND (reference sequence). V lost 1 base to trimming and J lost 5 bases, with 11 bases between them. CDR3 DNA sequence: TGTGCCAGTAGTATAGCGGGAGTGGGGACCGGGGAGCTGTTTTTT. Protein product: CASSIAGVGTGELFF.

V gene TRBV6-1 combines with J gene TRBJ2-2; maybe TRBD2 (6 bases). The germline gives CDR1 MNHNS, CDR2 SASEGT. The CDR3 spans 14 residues. The V end lost 6 bases, the J end lost 3 bases, and 11 bases lay between the germline ends. CDR3 in amino acids: CASRRLEDTGELFF. CDR3 in DNA: TGTGCCAGCAGGAGACTAGAGGACACCGGGGAGCTGTTTTTT.

This sequence joins TRBV9 and TRBJ2-7; 12 bases match TRBD2. V lost 5 bases and J lost 1; bases outside the gene matches: 7. Germline V gene data show CDR1 as SGDLS and CDR2 as YYNGEE. CDR3 length: 16 amino acids. CDR3 DNA sequence: TGTGCCAGCAGTGTTCCCGGGACTAGCGGGTCCTACGAGCAGTACTTC. It yields the protein CASSVPGTSGSYEQYF.

This clone was observed once. The rearrangement joins TRBV10-3 to TRBJ1-2; 7 bases line up with TRBD1. The CDR3 runs to 14 residues. V lost 0 bases to trimming and J lost 4 bases; unmatched junction nucleotides: 2. Germline assignment: CDR1 ENHRY and CDR2 SYGVKD. CDR3 sequence reads: CAISESSGGYGYTF. CDR3 sequence (DNA): TGTGCCATCAGTGAGTCTTCAGGGGGCTATGGCTACACCTTC.

CDR3 region: CAWSVGGGTEAFF. CDR3 nucleotides: TGTGCCTGGTCAGTTGGGGGGGGCACTGAAGCTTTCTTT. This rearrangement joins TRBV30 to TRBJ1-1; maybe TRBD1 (5 bases). Trimming pared 5 bases from V and 4 bases from J, leaving 14 bases between. From germline, CDR1 is GTSNPN and CDR2 SVGIG (reference sequence). This CDR3 is 13 amino acids long.

This chain joins TRBV4-2 and TRBJ2-2; D not certain. V was shortened by 0 bases and J by 9 bases, with 11 bases between the two germline ends. The CDR3 totals 14 residues. Per germline, CDR1 LGHNA and CDR2 YNFKEQ. The CDR3 coding sequence is TGTGCCAGCAGCCAAGATCGTGGTAGTAGGGAGCTGTTTTTT. Translating gives CASSQDRGSRELFF.

The rearrangement uses TRBV10-1 and TRBJ2-7; 11 nucleotides line up with TRBD1. Unmatched junction bases numbered 5, after V lost 3 bases and J lost 7 bases. Germline CDR1 is WNHNN and CDR2 is SYGVQD (reference sequence). The CDR3 extends over 14 amino acids. The CDR3 DNA reads TGCGCCAGCAGTGAAAGGGACAGGGGGGAGGAGCAGTACTTC. Protein product: CASSERDRGEEQYF.

V usage is TRBV13 and J usage is TRBJ2-2; TRBD2 matches 8 bases. The CDR3 is 14 amino acids. V was clipped by 10 bases and J by 2 bases; unmatched bases: 6. The V gene's germline CDR1 is PRHDT and CDR2 FYEKMQ (reference sequence). CDR3 protein: CATQRGTNTGELFF. In nucleotides, the CDR3 is TGTGCCACCCAGCGGGGGACCAACACCGGGGAGCTGTTTTTT.